This is a list of T cell receptor beta chains from one sample in a study of blood T cell repertoires in COVID-19. Data came from immunoSEQ multiplex PCR; TCRdb stores just in-frame clones and leaves some out. Altogether 60,000 to 75,000 clones are present, approximately 80% being singletons, with the ten largest covering 5.5% to 7%. Sequencing was performed on peripheral blood. The receptors originated from a woman aged 70-85 years with acute or convalescent COVID-19. CDR3s include the opening cysteine and the closing phenylalanine or tryptophan. The D gene is left open where the match is weak. The size field is filled for only some rows; it gives once, few, many or a size class.

TGCGCCAGCAGCCAAGAGCAAGGGAGCTCCTATAATTCACCCCTCCACTTT	CASSQEQGSSYNSPLHF	17	.	.	TRBV4-1	TRBJ1-6
TGTGCCAGCCGACAAAGCGGGGGGGCTTACGAGCAGTACTTC	CASRQSGGAYEQYF	14	TRBD2	.	TRBV28	TRBJ2-7
TGTGCCAGCTCCGGGACAGGGGTGGATACGCAGTATTTT	CASSGTGVDTQYF	13	TRBD1	.	TRBV28	TRBJ2-3
TGTGCCAGCAGCCACCCTCCGGGAAGGGGGACCACTGAAGCTTTCTTT	CASSHPPGRGTTEAFF	16	.	.	TRBV14	TRBJ1-1
TGTGCCAGCAGTCTTAGGCGGACAGGTCGTGAGACCCAGTACTTC	CASSLRRTGRETQYF	15	TRBD1	.	TRBV6-2/TRBV6-3	TRBJ2-5
TGTGCCAGCAGCTTGGACAGGATCGAGAAGACCCAGTACTTC	CASSLDRIEKTQYF	14	.	once	TRBV5-4	TRBJ2-5
TGCGCCAGCAGCCAAGTGGGTTCTCACTCCCGGGGTTCACCCCTCCACTTT	CASSQVGSHSRGSPLHF	17	.	.	TRBV4-1	TRBJ1-6
TGTGCCAGCAACTTACTAGCGGGGGTTTCGGGTGAGCAGTTCTTC	CASNLLAGVSGEQFF	15	TRBD2	.	TRBV6-5	TRBJ2-1
TGTGCCAGCAGTTTCGTAGGGGGCTACGAGCAGTACTTC	CASSFVGGYEQYF	13	.	few	TRBV27	TRBJ2-7
TGTGCCAGCAGCTTAGTCGCGGGGGGGCAGGGTGAGCAGTTCTTC	CASSLVAGGQGEQFF	15	TRBD2	.	TRBV7-2	TRBJ2-1
TGCGCCAGCAGCTACGAGGGAAGAGCGTACGAGCAGTACTTC	CASSYEGRAYEQYF	14	.	.	TRBV5-1	TRBJ2-7
TGTGCCAGCAGCGTAGGAGTGGGGGGGCTTCGGGATGAGCAGTTCTTC	CASSVGVGGLRDEQFF	16	.	.	TRBV9	TRBJ2-1
TGTGCCAGCACCAGACTAGCGGGGTCCGGCGAGACCCAGTACTTC	CASTRLAGSGETQYF	15	TRBD2	.	TRBV2	TRBJ2-5
TGTGCCAGCAGTGTCCTTCCCCAGCAGTACTTC	CASSVLPQQYF	11	.	.	TRBV2	TRBJ2-7
TGTGCTAGCAGCCGAGAGAATGGCAGGGGGCCGTCCGGGGAGCTGTTTTTT	CASSRENGRGPSGELFF	17	TRBD1	.	TRBV7-7	TRBJ2-2
TGTGCCAGCAGCACAGGACAGGGCGTCAACACTGAAGCTTTCTTT	CASSTGQGVNTEAFF	15	TRBD1	few	TRBV5-6	TRBJ1-1
TGTGCCAGCAGCTTAGGGGGGACAGGGGTGGATTCACCCCTCCACTTT	CASSLGGTGVDSPLHF	16	TRBD1	.	TRBV7-3	TRBJ1-6
TGTGCCAGTAGTGCCTACAGGGTACCCTATGGCTACACCTTC	CASSAYRVPYGYTF	14	.	.	TRBV19	TRBJ1-2
TGTGCCAGTAGTATGGGGCGATACGAGCAGTACTTC	CASSMGRYEQYF	12	.	.	TRBV19	TRBJ2-7
TGTGCCAGCAGCTCCCGGACAGGTCCCTACGAGCAGTACTTC	CASSSRTGPYEQYF	14	TRBD1	.	TRBV6-5	TRBJ2-7
TGTGCCAGCAGCGTTGAGAGTGTAGCTTTCTTT	CASSVESVAFF	11	.	.	TRBV5-4	TRBJ1-1
TGTGCCATCAGTGGTTCAGGGGAGCTCTCCTACAATGAGCAGTTCTTC	CAISGSGELSYNEQFF	16	.	.	TRBV10-3	TRBJ2-1
TGCGCCAGCAGCTTGGGAGCACAGGGGTATAGCACCGGGGAGCTGTTTTTT	CASSLGAQGYSTGELFF	17	TRBD1	.	TRBV5-1	TRBJ2-2
TGTGCCAGCAGTTTGACAGGGGGAGAGACCCAGTACTTC	CASSLTGGETQYF	13	TRBD1	.	TRBV6-5	TRBJ2-5
TGTGCCAGCAGTTACAGGGACAGGTCCTACGAGCAGTACTTC	CASSYRDRSYEQYF	14	TRBD1	.	TRBV11-2	TRBJ2-7
TGTGCCAGCACCCGGGACAGGGCTAGGGGTGGGCATCAGCCCCAGCATTTT	CASTRDRARGGHQPQHF	17	TRBD1	few	TRBV28	TRBJ1-5
TGTGCCAGCAGCTCCCCTGGGGCGCCACAGAATACGCAGTATTTT	CASSSPGAPQNTQYF	15	.	.	TRBV7-3	TRBJ2-3
TGTGCCAGCAGCACCTCGTTGGACAGTTTCTATGGCTACACCTTC	CASSTSLDSFYGYTF	15	.	.	TRBV5-5	TRBJ1-2
TGTGCCAGCAGCTTAGCGGGGGGACAGGGGGCTAATCAGCCCCAGCATTTT	CASSLAGGQGANQPQHF	17	TRBD1	once	TRBV7-9	TRBJ1-5
TGTGCCAGCAGCGCGGACAGCCATTCCTACAATGAGCAGTTCTTC	CASSADSHSYNEQFF	15	.	.	TRBV7-3	TRBJ2-1
TGTGCCAGCAGTTTCGACAACTCACCCCTCCACTTT	CASSFDNSPLHF	12	.	.	TRBV2	TRBJ1-6
TGCGCCAGCAGCTCCGGACAGCTAGCAGTCAATGAGCAGTTCTTC	CASSSGQLAVNEQFF	15	.	.	TRBV5-1	TRBJ2-1